One sample yielded the 27 T cell receptor beta chains listed below, sequenced in a study of T cells in Graves' hyperthyroidism and ophthalmopathy. RNA transcripts were the template for amplifying TCR beta CDR3 regions. The HTBI primer set was used in a first-round RT-PCR of the TCR CDR3. TCRdb reprocessed the multiplex PCR reads via MiXCR and lists one record per CDR3 protein. There are 380,000 or so distinct CDR3 sequences in the sample; roughly 14% occur only once, and approximately 25% lies in the top ten. Sequencing was done on a sample of blood. The receptor source for this set is a young woman with Graves' hyperthyroidism.

The chain joins TRBV5-8 to TRBJ2-1; TRBD2 agrees at 7 bases. Unmatched junction bases numbered 8, after V lost 3 bases and J lost 5 bases. The germline gives CDR1 SGHTS, CDR2 YDEGEE. This CDR3 has 15 residues. CDR3 DNA: TGTGCCAGCAGCTCCTTTCCACGGGAGGACAATGAGCAGTTCTTC. This encodes CASSSFPREDNEQFF.

The chain is built from TRBV7-2 and TRBJ1-1, with 7 bases aligning to TRBD1. CDR1 is SGHTA, CDR2 FQGNSA, per germline. With 3 bases clipped from V and 8 bases from J, the junction kept 3 bases outside the gene matches. The CDR3 length is 12 residues. DNA for the CDR3: TGTGCCAGCAGCTTGGACAGGATGGAAGCTTTCTTT. It encodes CASSLDRMEAFF. Full variable domain (missing parts from reference TRBV7-2 and TRBJ1-1): GAGVSQSPSNKVTEKGKDVELRCDPISGHTALYWYRQSLGQGLEFLIYFQGNSAPDKSGLPSDRFSAERTGGSVSTLTIQRTQQEDSAVYLCASSLDRMEAFFGQGTRLTVV.

The V and J genes are TRBV9 and TRBJ1-2; possibly TRBD1 for D (5 bases). Germline values: CDR1 SGDLS, CDR2 YYNGEE. CDR3 length equals 15 residues. V gave up 3 bases and J gave up 3 bases, with 15 bases separating them. CDR3 protein: CASSESPTDYYGYTF. Written as DNA, the CDR3 is TGTGCCAGCAGCGAGTCCCCGACAGACTACTATGGCTACACCTTC.

This sequence joins TRBV5-6 and TRBJ1-2; TRBD1 matches at 11 bases. The CDR3 contains 17 residues. Trimming cost V 4 bases and J 6 bases; bases outside gene matches: 14. From germline, CDR1 is SGHDT and CDR2 YYEEEE. The CDR3 loop reads CASSREDRGRDRDGYTF. The CDR3 coding sequence is TGTGCCAGCAGCCGCGAGGACAGGGGGCGTGATCGGGATGGCTACACCTTC.

This clonotype was counted between two and nine times. The genes are TRBV13 and TRBJ2-3; D is ambiguous. The V gene lost 6 bases and the J gene lost 2 bases, with 12 bases spanning the gap. CDR1 is PRHDT, CDR2 FYEKMQ, per germline (reference sequence). The CDR3 runs 14 residues. CDR3 bases: TGTGCCAGCAGGTGGGCCCTGAACACAGATACGCAGTATTTT. Protein: CASRWALNTDTQYF.

This clonotype was observed many times. This sequence joins TRBV11-2 and TRBJ2-3, with D uncertain. The V gene's germline CDR1 is SGHAT and CDR2 FQNNGV. The CDR3 is 15 amino acids. Trimming pared 2 bases from V and 1 base from J, leaving 10 bases between. Here the CDR3 DNA reads TGTGCCAGCAGCTTACGGGCTGCTGGCACAGATACGCAGTATTTT. It codes for CASSLRAAGTDTQYF.

This clonotype has at least ten counts. The rearrangement joins TRBV20-1 to TRBJ1-2, with 8 nucleotides matching TRBD1. V lost 2 bases to trimming and J lost 0 bases; unmatched junction nucleotides: 8. This CDR3 spans 16 amino acids. CDR1 and CDR2 from the germline V gene are DFQATT and SNEGSKA (reference sequence). CDR3 sequence (DNA): TGCAGTGCTAGACCTACAGGGGGGGCCTCTAACTATGGCTACACCTTC. Translating gives CSARPTGGASNYGYTF.

The chain couples TRBV5-1 to TRBJ2-1, with 11 bases that match TRBD2. The CDR3 totals 15 residues. V lost 2 bases to trimming and J lost 6 bases; unmatched junction nucleotides: 4. Germline CDR1 and CDR2: SGHRS and YFSETQ. This chain's CDR3 is CASSFSGTSGNEQFF. Written as DNA, the CDR3 is TGCGCCAGCAGCTTCTCCGGGACTAGCGGCAATGAGCAGTTCTTC. The complete variable domain, with remaining parts taken from reference TRBV5-1 and TRBJ2-1, reads KAGVTQTPRYLIKTRGQQVTLSCSPISGHRSVSWYQQTPGQGLQFLFEYFSETQRNKGNFPGRFSGRQFSNSRSEMNVSTLELGDSALYLCASSFSGTSGNEQFFGPGTRLTVL.

J is TRBJ1-2 and V is TRBV30; 9 nucleotides match TRBD1. V was pared by 1 base and J by 4 bases, with 4 bases of the junction left unmatched. CDR3 length: 14 residues. The germline V gene encodes CDR1 GTSNPN and CDR2 SVGIG (reference sequence). This CDR3 reads CAWSGPDRGYGYTF. DNA for the CDR3: TGTGCCTGGAGTGGCCCGGACAGGGGCTATGGCTACACCTTC.

This clonotype came up once. This chain links TRBV5-1 with TRBJ2-1; D unclear. The CDR3 has 14 residues. The V gene's germline CDR1 is SGHRS and CDR2 YFSETQ. The V and J ends lost 4 bases and 12 bases respectively, with 20 bases between them. The CDR3 here is CASSLDVGSHGQFF. Here the CDR3 DNA reads TGCGCCAGCAGCCTTGATGTGGGGTCGCATGGGCAGTTCTTC.

This chain links TRBV11-1 with TRBJ2-1; possibly TRBD2 for D (5 bases). Deletions cut 2 bases from V and 1 base from J, with 9 bases between. Germline CDR1 SGHAT, CDR2 FQDESV (reference sequence). The CDR3 has 15 residues. The chain's CDR3 is CASSLKGESYNEQFF. For the CDR3, the DNA is TGTGCCAGCAGCTTAAAGGGAGAATCCTACAATGAGCAGTTCTTC. The whole variable domain, remainder taken from reference TRBV11-1 and TRBJ2-1, is EAEVAQSPRYKITEKSQAVAFWCDPISGHATLYWYRQILGQGPELLVQFQDESVVDDSQLPKDRFSAERLKGVDSTLKIQPAELGDSAMYLCASSLKGESYNEQFFGPGTRLTVL.

This clonotype came up many times. This chain uses TRBV11-2 with TRBJ2-5; D is unclear. The V gene's germline CDR1 is SGHAT and CDR2 FQNNGV. Trimming removed 0 bases at V and 5 bases at J, with 7 bases between. The CDR3 length is 13 residues. CDR3 nucleotides: TGTGCCAGCAGCTTAGACAGTCTTGAGACCCAGTACTTC. Its protein is CASSLDSLETQYF.

The chain combines TRBV29-1 with TRBJ2-1; D is uncertain. The V and J ends lost 3 bases and 4 bases respectively, with 7 bases between them. The CDR3 sequence is 12 residues long. Per the germline V gene, CDR1 is SQVTM and CDR2 is ANQGSEA. In DNA form, the CDR3 reads TGCAGCGTTGACGGGTCGTACAATGAGCAGTTCTTC. It yields the protein CSVDGSYNEQFF.

This clonotype has ten or more counts. The chain employs TRBV27 and TRBJ1-4; D not certain. The V end lost 1 base, the J end lost 3 bases, and 15 bases lay between the germline ends. The germline V gene has CDR1 MNHEY and CDR2 SMNVEV (reference sequence). The CDR3 loop spans 17 amino acids. The CDR3: CASSLLSPGAANEKLFF. CDR3 nucleotide sequence: TGTGCCAGCAGTTTATTATCACCCGGTGCGGCTAATGAAAAACTGTTTTTT.

The table lists this clonotype with a few counts. This clone may be a read error of a much larger clone one base away. V and J are TRBV15 and TRBJ1-1, with D possibly TRBD1 on 5 matching bases. Germline V gene data show CDR1 as LNHNV and CDR2 as YYDKDF (reference sequence). The CDR3 sequence is 14 residues long. The CDR3 loop reads CTTKLEYWGTEAFF. The CDR3, as DNA: TGTACCACCAAACTCGAATATTGGGGGACTGAAGCTTTCTTT.

This clonotype has just a few counts. Being one base from a much bigger clone, this may be a read error. The rearrangement joins TRBV7-2 to TRBJ1-2; D is unclear. This CDR3 spans 12 amino acids. CDR1 and CDR2 from the germline V gene are SGHTA and FQGNSA. CDR3 nucleotide sequence: TGTGCCGGCAGCCGGGTTGGCTATGGCTACACCTTC. Residues: CAGSRVGYGYTF.

This clonotype came up many times. The chain links TRBV6-1 to TRBJ2-7; D is undetermined. Trimming shortened V by 6 bases and J by 2 bases, and 11 bases separated the two germline ends. Germline CDR1 reads MNHNS; CDR2 reads SASEGT. CDR3 length: 13 amino acids. CDR3 protein: CASSSTETYEQYF. As DNA, the CDR3 is TGTGCCAGCAGCTCCACAGAGACCTACGAGCAGTACTTC.

This clonotype was recorded many times. The rearrangement joins TRBV29-1 to TRBJ2-5, with TRBD1 as a possible D gene (6 bases). Germline V lookup: CDR1 SQVTM, CDR2 ANQGSEA. There are 12 residues in the CDR3. Trimming took off 7 bases at V and 2 bases at J, with 11 bases between the two ends. The DNA of the CDR3 is TGCAGCGCCCAGACAGGTCAAGAGACCCAGTACTTC. It is translated as CSAQTGQETQYF.

The chain carries TRBV11-1 and TRBJ2-1, with D unclear. CDR1 and CDR2 from the germline V gene are SGHAT and FQDESV (reference sequence). The CDR3 extends over 12 amino acids. V was trimmed by 1 base and J by 7 bases, leaving 5 bases between them. CDR3 in amino acids: CASSLDLNEQFF. CDR3 nucleotide sequence: TGTGCCAGCAGCTTAGATTTGAATGAGCAGTTCTTC. Filled out from reference TRBV11-1 and TRBJ2-1, the complete variable domain reads EAEVAQSPRYKITEKSQAVAFWCDPISGHATLYWYRQILGQGPELLVQFQDESVVDDSQLPKDRFSAERLKGVDSTLKIQPAELGDSAMYLCASSLDLNEQFFGPGTRLTVL.

The rearrangement joins TRBV2 to TRBJ2-3; 9 bases line up with TRBD2. The CDR3 is 14 residues long. J gave up 2 bases and V 6 bases, and 3 bases lay outside the gene matches. Germline loops: CDR1 SNHLY, CDR2 FYNNEI. CDR3 loop: CASRRLAATDTQYF. The DNA for the CDR3 is TGTGCCAGCAGAAGACTAGCGGCCACAGATACGCAGTATTTT. Together with reference TRBV2 and TRBJ2-3, the CDR3 gives the full variable domain: EPEVTQTPSHQVTQMGQEVILRCVPISNHLYFYWYRQILGQKVEFLVSFYNNEISEKSEIFDDQFSVERPDGSNFTLKIRSTKLEDSAMYFCASRRLAATDTQYFGPGTRLTVL.

The table lists this clonotype with many counts. This chain uses TRBV28 with TRBJ2-3, with TRBD1 matching over 7 bases. The CDR3 is 14 residues long. J gave up 3 bases and V 5 bases, and 5 bases lay outside the gene matches. Looked up from germline, CDR1 is MDHEN and CDR2 is SYDVKM. The CDR3 here is CASSPTGWTDTQYF. The CDR3 DNA is TGTGCCAGCAGTCCGACAGGGTGGACAGATACGCAGTATTTT. The full variable domain, with the rest looked up from reference TRBV28 and TRBJ2-3, is DVKVTQSSRYLVKRTGEKVFLECVQDMDHENMFWYRQDPGLGLRLIYFSYDVKMKEKGDIPEGYSVSREKKERFSLILESASTNQTSMYLCASSPTGWTDTQYFGPGTRLTVL.

The chain recombines TRBV7-3 with TRBJ2-1; 10 nucleotides agree with TRBD2. Germline assignment: CDR1 SGHTA and CDR2 FQGTGA. V was pared by 4 bases and J by 10 bases, with 10 bases of the junction left unmatched. The CDR3 is 15 amino acids. The CDR3 nucleotides are TGTGCCAGCAGCTCGCAAGCGGGAGCGGGAGGGGAGCAGTTCTTC. This gives the protein CASSSQAGAGGEQFF.

Concerning this clonotype itself: In this CDR3 the conserved last residue, phenylalanine or tryptophan, is missing, so a read error is likely. V usage is TRBV7-9 and J usage is TRBJ2-2, with 7 bases lining up with TRBD1. Looked up from germline, CDR1 is SEHNR and CDR2 is FQNEAQ (reference sequence). J gave up 10 bases and V 3 bases, and 8 bases lay outside the gene matches. The CDR3 covers 14 residues. CDR3 protein: CASSLGQSAKELFS. The CDR3 nucleotides read TGTGCCAGCAGCTTGGGACAGAGCGCTAAGGAGCTGTTTTCT.

This clonotype was found a few times. This chain uses TRBV30 with TRBJ1-3; 8 nucleotides align to TRBD1. Germline V gene data show CDR1 as GTSNPN and CDR2 as SVGIG (reference sequence). The CDR3 totals 15 residues. V lost 5 bases to trimming and J lost 4 bases; unmatched junction nucleotides: 10. The CDR3 nucleotides are TGTGCCTGGGACAGGGGTATCGGAGAAGGAAACACCATATATTTT. Protein product: CAWDRGIGEGNTIYF.

This clonotype was seen repeatedly, ten times or more. The genes are TRBV30 and TRBJ2-4, with 10 nucleotides matching TRBD1. Germline V gives CDR1 GTSNPN, CDR2 SVGIG (reference sequence). J was trimmed by 6 bases and V by 3 bases; bases with no gene match: 8. CDR3 size: 15 residues. The CDR3 DNA reads as TGTGCCTGGAGCCCTACCCGGACAGGGGGAAACATTCAGTACTTC. Its protein is CAWSPTRTGGNIQYF.

This sequence joins TRBV7-8 and TRBJ2-2, with D perhaps matching TRBD2 (7 bases). There are 15 residues in the CDR3. Per the germline V gene, CDR1 is SGHVS and CDR2 is FQNEAQ. The germline V and J ends were trimmed by 7 bases and 2 bases, with 14 bases remaining between them. CDR3 nucleotides: TGTGCCAGCAATATGGGGGGGCTCAACACCGGGGAGCTGTTTTTT. Residues: CASNMGGLNTGELFF.

V usage is TRBV7-9 and J usage is TRBJ2-1; D is ambiguous. The V end lost 2 bases, the J end lost 8 bases, and 13 bases lay between the germline ends. This CDR3 has 14 amino acids. The V gene's germline CDR1 is SEHNR and CDR2 FQNEAQ (reference sequence). The CDR3 nucleotides read TGTGCCAGCAGCTTAACCTCTAGTATCCATGAGCAGTTCTTC. It specifies CASSLTSSIHEQFF.